These 19 T cell receptor beta chains were sequenced from one sample in a study of T-cell reconstitution after alpha-beta-depleted transplantation in children. This sample's TCRbeta library carried unique molecular identifier barcodes. Each CDR3 protein is one row after TCRdb ran MiXCR on the PCR reads. Found here are about 340,000 distinct CDR3 sequences, around 15% of them singletons; the top ten hold approximately 44%. Sequencing was performed on PBMCs, mostly from graft donor cells, taken 360 days after TCRalphabeta/CD19-depleted stem cell transplant. The receptors stem from a male patient aged 2 to 10 who had a stem cell transplant for acute lymphoblastic leukemia, so the T cells may come from the graft donor.

There are many counts of this clonotype. The chain joins TRBV30 to TRBJ2-3, with TRBD1 as a possible D gene (6 bases). This CDR3 has 13 amino acids. Germline CDR1 and CDR2: GTSNPN and SVGIG (reference sequence). V lost 5 bases and J lost 2, with 11 bases in between. The CDR3 loop reads CAWAWGPTDTQYF. CDR3 bases: TGTGCCTGGGCTTGGGGGCCCACAGATACGCAGTATTTT.

The J gene is TRBJ2-3, the V gene TRBV20-1; D may correspond to TRBD1 or TRBD2 (5 bases each). CDR1 is DFQATT and CDR2 is SNEGSKA in the germline V gene (reference sequence). The CDR3 runs to 15 residues. V lost 1 base to trimming and J lost 3 bases, with 14 bases between them. The chain's CDR3 is CSARVNGKGTDTQYF. In DNA form, the CDR3 reads TGCAGTGCTAGAGTAAACGGGAAGGGGACAGATACGCAGTATTTT.

This clonotype occurred a few times. V and J are TRBV7-2 and TRBJ2-3; 10 nucleotides agree with TRBD2. Germline V gene data show CDR1 as SGHTA and CDR2 as FQGNSA. This CDR3 spans 15 amino acids. With 4 bases clipped from V and 0 bases from J, the junction kept 1 base outside the gene matches. CDR3 region: CASSWTSGSTDTQYF. For the CDR3, the DNA is TGTGCCAGCAGCTGGACTAGCGGAAGCACAGATACGCAGTATTTT. Full variable domain (rest looked up from reference TRBV7-2 and TRBJ2-3): GAGVSQSPSNKVTEKGKDVELRCDPISGHTALYWYRQSLGQGLEFLIYFQGNSAPDKSGLPSDRFSAERTGGSVSTLTIQRTQQEDSAVYLCASSWTSGSTDTQYFGPGTRLTVL.

The chain carries TRBV20-1 and TRBJ1-5; no clear D gene. The V gene's germline CDR1 is DFQATT and CDR2 SNEGSKA (reference sequence). Trimming shortened V by 3 bases and J by 0 bases, and 9 bases separated the two germline ends. The CDR3 is 14 residues long. The CDR3 is CSARIRNSNQPQHF. In nucleotides, the CDR3 is TGCAGTGCTAGGATAAGAAATAGCAATCAGCCCCAGCATTTT.

Regarding this clonotype: An end of the junction does not agree with germline; a read error may underlie this. The rearrangement links TRBV11-2 to TRBJ2-7; D is unresolved. The CDR3 length is 19 residues. Germline lookup yields CDR1 SGHAT and CDR2 FQNNGV. As DNA, the CDR3 is TGTGCCACCAGCTTAGATTTCATAGGTCGAATGTCTTACCCCTACGAGCAGTACTTC. Protein sequence: CATSLDFIGRMSYPYEQYF.

The V call is TRBV9, the J call TRBJ2-7; D is possibly TRBD1 or TRBD2 (5 bases each). Per germline, CDR1 SGDLS and CDR2 YYNGEE. Trimming took 0 bases from V and 5 from J, leaving 18 bases between them. The CDR3 has 16 residues. The CDR3 DNA reads TGTGCCAGCAGCGTAGGTTATACGGGGCATGTCGACGAGCAGTACTTC. It is translated as CASSVGYTGHVDEQYF.

This clonotype was seen more than once but under ten times. The chain couples TRBV15 to TRBJ2-7, with D unresolved. V dropped 0 bases and J dropped 1 base, with 16 bases sitting between them. In germline, CDR1 is LNHNV, CDR2 YYDKDF (reference sequence). The CDR3 has 17 residues. The CDR3 spells CATSREGGWSDSYEQYF. In nucleotides, the CDR3 is TGTGCCACCAGCAGAGAAGGTGGATGGAGTGATTCCTACGAGCAGTACTTC.

In its sample, this clonotype was seen a few times. The genes are TRBV28 and TRBJ2-5; 8 bases line up with TRBD2. The J segment lost 2 bases and the V segment lost 5 bases, leaving 16 bases of the junction unmatched. CDR3 size: 18 residues. CDR1 is MDHEN, CDR2 SYDVKM, per germline. The CDR3 sequence: CASSVEAVAGWSQETQYF. CDR3 bases: TGTGCCAGCAGTGTCGAGGCGGTAGCGGGATGGAGTCAAGAGACCCAGTACTTC.

In its sample, this clonotype was seen many times. This sequence joins TRBV12-3 or TRBV12-4 and TRBJ2-7; the match to TRBD1 covers 10 bases. The CDR3 has 15 amino acids. The V gene end was trimmed by 3 bases and the J gene end by 5 bases; junction bases not matched to a gene: 7. The CDR3 coding sequence is TGTGCCAGCAGTTTCGGGGGGGACAGGGGCCACGAGCAGTACTTC. Translated: CASSFGGDRGHEQYF.

J is TRBJ2-1 and V is TRBV28; maybe TRBD2 (5 bases). Germline V gene sequence: CDR1 MDHEN, CDR2 SYDVKM. The CDR3 is made up of 13 amino acids. V was trimmed by 5 bases and J by 14 bases, leaving 19 bases between them. The CDR3 DNA sequence: TGTGCCAGCAGTGCCCATCAGAACGGAGCGGAGTTCTTC. Protein: CASSAHQNGAEFF.

This clonotype was recorded only once. The V gene is TRBV29-1, the J gene TRBJ2-7, with TRBD2 matching over 8 bases. J gave up 4 bases and V 6 bases, and 8 bases lay outside the gene matches. Germline V gene data show CDR1 as SQVTM and CDR2 as ANQGSEA. The CDR3 length is 13 residues. The CDR3 region is CSVVAGLTYEQYF. The CDR3 bases are TGCAGCGTGGTAGCGGGATTAACGTACGAGCAGTACTTC.

This clonotype was detected ten times or more. This chain connects TRBV12-3 or TRBV12-4 to TRBJ2-1, with 9 positions matching TRBD1. The CDR3 contains 16 residues. Trimming at V came to 6 bases and at J to 4 bases, leaving 10 bases not matched to a gene. CDR3: CASSPLTGGIYNEQFF. The CDR3, as DNA: TGTGCCAGCAGCCCCCTGACAGGGGGTATTTACAATGAGCAGTTCTTC.

This rearrangement joins TRBV19 to TRBJ2-4; tentative D call: TRBD1 (5 bases). V lost 4 bases to trimming and J lost 2 bases, with 12 bases between them. This CDR3 is built from 15 residues. Germline lookup yields CDR1 LNHDA and CDR2 SQIVND (reference sequence). CDR3 residues: CASSRGREPKNIQYF. The CDR3 bases are TGTGCCAGTAGTAGGGGCAGGGAACCCAAAAACATTCAGTACTTC.

This clonotype was observed many times. V and J are TRBV4-2 and TRBJ2-7; 9 bases agree with TRBD1. V trimming: 1 base; J trimming: 1 base; junction bases outside the gene matches: 2. Germline V gene data show CDR1 as LGHNA and CDR2 as YNFKEQ. The CDR3 is made up of 15 amino acids. CDR3 in amino acids: CASSQAGQGSYEQYF. CDR3 sequence (DNA): TGTGCCAGCAGCCAAGCGGGACAGGGATCCTACGAGCAGTACTTC.

V gene TRBV28 combines with J gene TRBJ1-1; D gene ambiguous. The CDR3 runs 16 residues. Germline lookup yields CDR1 MDHEN and CDR2 SYDVKM. Trimming stripped 2 bases from V and 5 bases from J, with 18 bases between. CDR3 bases: TGTGCCAGCAGTTTAAGGCTCCCTGTTTTGGGTACTGAAGCTTTCTTT. Amino acids: CASSLRLPVLGTEAFF. The whole variable domain, remainder taken from reference TRBV28 and TRBJ1-1, is DVKVTQSSRYLVKRTGEKVFLECVQDMDHENMFWYRQDPGLGLRLIYFSYDVKMKEKGDIPEGYSVSREKKERFSLILESASTNQTSMYLCASSLRLPVLGTEAFFGQGTRLTVV.

J is TRBJ2-7 and V is TRBV3-1, with D perhaps matching TRBD1 (6 bases). Germline loops: CDR1 LGHDT, CDR2 YNNKEL (reference sequence). V was pared by 7 bases and J by 5 bases, with 9 bases between. This CDR3 spans 11 amino acids. The CDR3 DNA follows: TGTGCCAGCAAACAGGGTAACGAGCAGTACTTC. As protein: CASKQGNEQYF.

This clonotype occurred a few times. The chain links TRBV24-1 to TRBJ2-5; no reliable D call. Trimming removed 6 bases at V and 5 bases at J, with 15 bases between. CDR1 is KGHDR, CDR2 SFDVKD, per germline. The CDR3 runs 14 residues. The CDR3 DNA reads TGTGCCACCAGTCCACTGTTCTGGGCGGAGACCCAGTACTTC. It yields the protein CATSPLFWAETQYF.

This clonotype occurred a few times. The chain employs TRBV12-3 or TRBV12-4 and TRBJ2-5; D ambiguous. The V end lost 2 bases, the J end lost 3 bases, and 7 bases lay between the germline ends. This CDR3 region has 13 residues. CDR3 residues: CASSLWSEETQYF. The CDR3 DNA is TGTGCCAGCAGTTTATGGAGTGAAGAGACCCAGTACTTC.

The table lists this clonotype with a few counts. V is TRBV2 and J is TRBJ2-1; 8 bases map to TRBD1. The V segment lost 8 bases and the J segment 7 bases; nucleotides outside the gene matches: 7. The CDR3 totals 13 residues. Germline V lookup: CDR1 SNHLY, CDR2 FYNNEI. In DNA, the CDR3 is TGTGCCAGCGCTGAGGACAGGGATAATGAGCAGTTCTTC. Translation: CASAEDRDNEQFF.